A selection of T cell receptor beta chains follows, all from one sample in a study of technical replicates of blood from a few donors. Clones were read by immunoSEQ multiplex PCR, and TCRdb kept only the in-frame ones, dropping some. The sample shows 50,000 to 80,000 clones, approximately 86% of them seen only once. The specimen sequenced was PBMCs. The receptors were sampled from a human donor in good health. Some clones in this sample may be carry-over from other donors' samples. Both conserved end residues are part of each CDR3. D genes are given only for firm matches. Some rows have no size entry. The others give once, few or many, or a class for an expanded clone.

J	D	size	V	DNA	CDR3
TRBJ1-4	NA	once	TRBV30	TGTGCCTGGAGTGGGAGGTCAGCTAATGAAAAACTGTTTTTT	CAWSGRSANEKLFF
TRBJ1-6	NA	NA	TRBV12-5	TGTGCTAGTGGTTTGGACGGAGAGGTTCATCGGGGTGTACCCCTCCACTTT	CASGLDGEVHRGVPLHF
TRBJ2-1	NA	few	TRBV21-1	TGTGCCAGCCGGGGGGCAGGGTTGAATGAGCAGTTCTTC	CASRGAGLNEQFF
TRBJ2-3	NA	once	TRBV19	TGTGCCAGTAGGCCTCAGGGTTTATTAACCTCCAGCACAGATACGCAGTATTTT	CASRPQGLLTSSTDTQYF
TRBJ2-7	NA	NA	TRBV30	TGTGCCTGGGGATGGGACAACTCCTACGAGCAGTACTTC	CAWGWDNSYEQYF
TRBJ2-5	TRBD2	NA	TRBV2	TGTGCCAGCAGCAGGACTAGCGGGGGGGCCTCAGAGACCCAGTACTTC	CASSRTSGGASETQYF
TRBJ2-5	TRBD1	once	TRBV18	TGTGCCAGCTCACCAAGGACAGGGGGCACAGGAGAGACCCAGTACTTC	CASSPRTGGTGETQYF
TRBJ2-3	NA	NA	TRBV10-1	TGCGCCAGCAGTGATCCGGGCGGGAGCACAGATACGCAGTATTTT	CASSDPGGSTDTQYF
TRBJ2-2	TRBD1	NA	TRBV7-9	TGTGCCAGCAGTGTCCCACAGGGGGCGAACGACGGGGAGCTGTTTTTT	CASSVPQGANDGELFF
TRBJ1-4	NA	NA	TRBV11-1	TGTGCCAGCAGCTTTAGCCAGGGAAGTGAAAAACTGTTTTTT	CASSFSQGSEKLFF
TRBJ1-1	NA	NA	TRBV7-3	TGTGCCAGCAGCTTAACAGGGGCAGGTGAAGCTTTCTTT	CASSLTGAGEAFF
TRBJ2-1	TRBD2	NA	TRBV10-2	TGCGCCACACAGCAGACTAGCGGGAGGGCCAATGAGCAGTTCTTC	CATQQTSGRANEQFF
TRBJ1-2	NA	NA	TRBV4-3	TGCGCCAGCAGCCAAGATTTCGGGGGGCTGGGTTATGGCTACACCTTC	CASSQDFGGLGYGYTF
TRBJ2-5	TRBD2	NA	TRBV18	TGTGCCAGCTCACCCCTGGCTAGCGGGGGCCAAGAGACCCAGTACTTC	CASSPLASGGQETQYF
TRBJ1-1	NA	NA	TRBV5-5	TGTGCCAGCAGCTTCCGGAGGCTGAACACTGAAGCTTTCTTT	CASSFRRLNTEAFF
TRBJ2-7	TRBD2	NA	TRBV29-1	TGCAGCGTTGAAGATCGCTTTAGCGGGAGATACGAGCAGTACTTC	CSVEDRFSGRYEQYF
TRBJ1-6	NA	NA	TRBV4-2	TGTGCCAGCAGCCAAGCTCCTCATCGGGGGGCCTCCTATAATTCACCCCTCCACTTT	CASSQAPHRGASYNSPLHF
TRBJ1-1	NA	NA	TRBV11-2	TGTGCCAGCAGCTTAGTTCAGAACACTGAAGCTTTCTTT	CASSLVQNTEAFF
TRBJ2-5	TRBD2	NA	TRBV27	TGTGCCAGCAGTTTGTTTGCGGGGGGTCAAGAGACCCAGTACTTC	CASSLFAGGQETQYF
TRBJ1-2	NA	NA	TRBV6-5	TGTGCCACCTCCGGGGGGAATAATGGCTACACCTTC	CATSGGNNGYTF
TRBJ2-7	TRBD2	NA	TRBV7-6	TGTGCCAGCAGCGCCCGACTAGCGTCGAACGAGCAGTACTTC	CASSARLASNEQYF
TRBJ2-1	TRBD2	NA	TRBV4-3	TGCGCCAGCAGCCAAGTTGACCCCGGACTAGCGGGGGTGTTATACAATGAGCAGTTCTTC	CASSQVDPGLAGVLYNEQFF
TRBJ2-7	NA	NA	TRBV7-8	TGTGCCAGCAGCTTAGGTGTTGGACACCCGGGGCAGTACTTC	CASSLGVGHPGQYF
TRBJ1-3	NA	NA	TRBV10-3	TGTGCCATCAGTGACTCGACACGCTCTGGAAACACCATATATTTT	CAISDSTRSGNTIYF
TRBJ1-6	TRBD1	few	TRBV5-1	TGCGCCAGCAGCAGGGACAGGGCGGGGATTTCACCCCTCCACTTT	CASSRDRAGISPLHF
TRBJ2-3	NA	NA	TRBV4-3	TGCGCCAGCAGCTCCAGACTAGTCGATACGCAGTATTTT	CASSSRLVDTQYF
TRBJ1-6	NA	NA	TRBV11-2	TGTGCCAGCAGCTTAGGTACAGGGTTTTCACCCCTCCACTTT	CASSLGTGFSPLHF
TRBJ2-5	TRBD2	NA	TRBV13	TGTGCCAGCAGCTTAGGAAGGGCGGGAGTGGGGACCCAGTACTTC	CASSLGRAGVGTQYF
TRBJ2-5	NA	NA	TRBV5-4	TGTGCCAGCAGCTTTCGGACTTCTGGGACCCAGTACTTC	CASSFRTSGTQYF
TRBJ1-5	TRBD1	NA	TRBV29-1	TGCAGCGCCCGGACAGGGGACGGCAATCAGCCCCAGCATTTT	CSARTGDGNQPQHF
TRBJ2-7	NA	once	TRBV6-5	TGTGCCAGCAGTTACCTCGGCAGGAACTACGAGCAGTACTTC	CASSYLGRNYEQYF